These 8 T cell receptor beta chains share one sample of origin, sequenced in a study of T cells in Graves' hyperthyroidism and ophthalmopathy. Researchers took RNA transcripts and amplified the TCR beta CDR3 regions from them. A first-round RT-PCR of the TCR CDR3 used the HTBI primer set. From the multiplex PCR reads, TCRdb called clonotypes with MiXCR, one entry per CDR3 protein. This table has 30,000 to 35,000 distinct CDR3 sequences, around 53% appearing once. Sequenced sample: blood. The receptors come from a woman aged 40-49 years with Graves' ophthalmopathy.

This clonotype is categorized as medium-sized. The chain couples TRBV2 to TRBJ2-7; D gene ambiguous. The germline gives CDR1 SNHLY, CDR2 FYNNEI. Trimming took off 4 bases at V and 4 bases at J, with 5 bases between the two ends. The CDR3 loop spans 11 amino acids. CDR3 DNA sequence: TGTGCCAGCAGTGCCACATACGAGCAGTACTTC. Protein product: CASSATYEQYF.

The count of this clonotype is one. V is TRBV9 and J is TRBJ1-4; D unclear. Germline CDR1 reads SGDLS; CDR2 reads YYNGEE. The CDR3 spans 14 residues. Between the trimmed V and J ends, which lost 0 bases and 4 bases, there was a span of 7 bases. Here the CDR3 DNA reads TGTGCCAGCAGCGTAGCGGGGAGTAATGAAAAACTGTTTTTT. Encoded protein: CASSVAGSNEKLFF. The full variable domain, its missing parts supplied by reference TRBV9 and TRBJ1-4, is DSGVTQTPKHLITATGQRVTLRCSPRSGDLSVYWYQQSLDQGLQFLIQYYNGEERAKGNILERFSAQQFPDLHSELNLSSLELGDSALYFCASSVAGSNEKLFFGSGTQLSVL.

At least ten counts were recorded for this clonotype. V is TRBV5-6 and J is TRBJ1-5, with unresolved D. The CDR3 has 12 residues. Trimming took 2 bases from V and 4 from J, leaving 4 bases between them. Germline CDR1 is SGHDT and CDR2 is YYEEEE. CDR3 nucleotide sequence: TGTGCCAGCAGCTTAAAAAATCAGCCCCAGCATTTT. This translates into CASSLKNQPQHF.

The rearrangement joins TRBV20-1 to TRBJ2-7; D is tentatively TRBD1 or TRBD2 (5 bases each). Germline V CDR1 and CDR2: DFQATT, SNEGSKA (reference sequence). The CDR3 has 12 amino acids. The CDR3 DNA is TGCAGGGGCCGGGACGGATCCTACGAGCAGTACTTC. Its translation is CRGRDGSYEQYF.

The gene calls are TRBV20-1 and TRBJ1-2; 12 nucleotides line up with TRBD1. Germline-derived CDR1 and CDR2 are DFQATT and SNEGSKA (reference sequence). The trim removed 4 bases at V and 4 bases at J, leaving 13 bases unmatched. This CDR3 is built from 17 residues. The CDR3 region is CSATPGTGGFWRYGYTF. DNA of the CDR3: TGCAGTGCTACCCCCGGGACAGGGGGCTTTTGGCGCTATGGCTACACCTTC.

In this sample, this clonotype turned up many times. The CDR3 sequence: CASSQQGTGELFF. The CDR3 region has the DNA TGCGCCAGCAGCCAACAGGGCACTGGGGAGCTGTTTTTT. The chain employs TRBV4-3 and TRBJ2-2; D is perhaps TRBD1 (5 bases). V lost 2 bases, J lost 8 bases, and 9 bases lay in between. This CDR3 has 13 amino acids. Germline V gene sequence: CDR1 LGHNA, CDR2 YSLEER.

In this sample, this clonotype turned up many times. The chain is built from TRBV19 and TRBJ2-6; the match to TRBD1 covers 9 bases. V lost 1 base to trimming and J lost 2 bases; unmatched junction nucleotides: 3. This CDR3 is 17 amino acids long. Per germline, CDR1 LNHDA and CDR2 SQIVND (reference sequence). In DNA form, the CDR3 reads TGTGCCAGTAGTATAGGAAGGACAGGGGCTGGGGCCAACGTCCTGACTTTC. Translating gives CASSIGRTGAGANVLTF. Together with reference TRBV19 and TRBJ2-6, the CDR3 gives the full variable domain: DGGITQSPKYLFRKEGQNVTLSCEQNLNHDAMYWYRQDPGQGLRLIYYSQIVNDFQKGDIAEGYSVSREKKESFPLTVTSAQKNPTAFYLCASSIGRTGAGANVLTFGAGSRLTVL.

In this sample, this clonotype turned up many times. This chain joins TRBV7-6 and TRBJ2-5; 11 nucleotides line up with TRBD2. Unmatched junction bases numbered 3, after V lost 5 bases and J lost 1 base. Per germline, CDR1 SGHVS and CDR2 FNYEAQ. The CDR3 contains 15 residues. Written as DNA, the CDR3 is TGTGCCAGCAGCGATAGCGGGGGGGTCCAAGAGACCCAGTACTTC. Amino acid sequence: CASSDSGGVQETQYF.